This T cell receptor beta chain was sequenced for a study of blood T cells in healthy people across ages. V shed 0 bases, J shed 6 bases, and the junction held 7 bases outside the gene matches. The germline CDR1 and CDR2 sequences are SGHRS and YFSETQ. This CDR3 contains 16 residues. A second 7 to 11 cycle PCR used barcoded and J-beta primers. TCRdb re-analysed the 5' RACE reads in MiXCR, keeping a single row per CDR3 protein. This sample has about 1,400,000 distinct CDR3 sequences, with roughly 45% found just once. The specimen was blood. This rearrangement joins TRBV5-1 to TRBJ2-3, with 10 bases matching TRBD2. This clonotype originated in a woman aged 18-29 years in good health. The CDR3 DNA reads as TGCGCCAGCAGCTTGGTAGCTAGCGGGAGAATGGATACGCAGTATTTT. This translates into CASSLVASGRMDTQYF.